This T cell receptor (beta chain) is drawn from a study of blood T cells in healthy people across ages. Study at large: Template-switching capture recovered about one barcoded beta molecule per two T cells.

The use of a sample-barcoded 5' primer and a J-beta primer mix characterized a second PCR of 7 to 11 cycles. Every cDNA molecule carried a tag from a template-switch adaptor bearing 12 random nucleotides. TCRdb re-called the 5' RACE reads through MiXCR, storing one row per CDR3 protein. The table lists roughly 800,000 distinct CDR3 sequences, roughly 50% of them singletons. Germline V gene lookup returns CDR1 SGDLS and CDR2 YYNGEE. The CDR3 has 17 residues. Trimming removed 3 bases from V and 3 bases from J; junction bases left unmatched: 3. Sequencing was carried out using blood. This TCR came from a man aged 25-45 years in good health. V is TRBV9 and J is TRBJ2-1, with 16 bases matching TRBD2. CDR3 region: CASSGGLAGGYYNEQFF. CDR3 sequence (DNA): TGTGCCAGCAGCGGGGGACTAGCGGGGGGGTACTACAATGAGCAGTTCTTC.